This TCR beta chain appears in the sequencing data of a study of T cell responses to AZD1222 COVID-19 vaccine. Trimming cost V 4 bases and J 1 base; bases outside gene matches: 6. Germline-derived CDR1 and CDR2 are MNHEY and SMNVEV (reference sequence). This CDR3 is 16 amino acids long. Data came from immunoSEQ multiplex PCR; TCRdb stores just in-frame clones and leaves some out. This table holds 150,000 or so clones, roughly 94% found once. The sequence came from an adult who received the AZD1222 COVID-19 vaccine. The specimen was peripheral blood, collected 28 days after the second AZD1222 dose. The chain carries TRBV27 and TRBJ2-3, with TRBD2 matching 9 bases. The CDR3 is CASSSASGAGTDTQYF. CDR3 in DNA: TGTGCCAGCAGTTCGGCTAGCGGGGCAGGCACAGATACGCAGTATTTT.